Each of the 11 T cell receptor beta chains below was sequenced from the same sample in a study of Ad26.COV2.S vaccination and SARS-CoV-2 variants. Sequencing used immunoSEQ multiplex PCR; TCRdb keeps in-frame clones, though not all of them. Of more than 300,000 clones detected, roughly 90% appear once; the ten largest clones hold 5%. Treatment denoted: some 20 received Ad26.COV2.S at low or high dose, single or two shots; several received placebo; per-sample allocation not given. Day 63 after the first vaccine or placebo injection was the time point for sampling. The starting material was peripheral blood, obtained in a trial of Ad26.COV2.S vaccine versus placebo. The receptors stem from a person between 18 and 60 years old who received the Ad26.COV2.S COVID-19 vaccine or a placebo.

J is TRBJ1-6 and V is TRBV25-1; D gene uncertain. CDR1 is MGHDK, CDR2 SYGVNS, per germline. V dropped 4 bases and J dropped 7 bases, with 11 bases sitting between them. This CDR3 is 14 amino acids long. The CDR3 DNA follows: TGTGCCAGCAGTGTTGGTGGTGGGAATTCACCCCTCCACTTT. It is translated as CASSVGGGNSPLHF. The variable domain in full, with the rest retrieved from reference TRBV25-1 and TRBJ1-6, is EADIYQTPRYLVIGTGKKITLECSQTMGHDKMYWYQQDPGMELHLIHYSYGVNSTEKGDLSSESTVSRIRTEHFPLTLESARPSHTSQYLCASSVGGGNSPLHFGNGTRLTVT.

This chain connects TRBV25-1 to TRBJ2-2; tentatively, D is TRBD1 (5 bases). The CDR3 sequence is 15 residues long. Per germline, CDR1 MGHDK and CDR2 SYGVNS. V dropped 4 bases and J dropped 5 bases, with 14 bases sitting between them. This CDR3 reads CASSAGLHRTGELFF. CDR3 DNA sequence: TGTGCCAGCAGTGCCGGGCTCCACAGGACCGGGGAGCTGTTTTTT. Together with reference TRBV25-1 and TRBJ2-2, the CDR3 gives the full variable domain: EADIYQTPRYLVIGTGKKITLECSQTMGHDKMYWYQQDPGMELHLIHYSYGVNSTEKGDLSSESTVSRIRTEHFPLTLESARPSHTSQYLCASSAGLHRTGELFFGEGSRLTVL.

V usage is TRBV2 and J usage is TRBJ2-7, with D unresolved. Trimming left V 11 bases short and J 0 bases short, with 11 bases between. The V gene's germline CDR1 is SNHLY and CDR2 FYNNEI. The CDR3 sequence is 12 residues long. The CDR3 nucleotides are TGTGCCGGCGCTGCATTCTCCTACGAGCAGTACTTC. Translated: CAGAAFSYEQYF.

The chain links TRBV6-5 to TRBJ2-3, with D possibly matching TRBD1 (6 bases). V was clipped by 2 bases and J by 3 bases, with 12 bases between them. The CDR3 covers 15 residues. Germline V gives CDR1 MNHEY, CDR2 SVGAGI. CDR3 protein: CASSYEWTATDTQYF. In DNA form, the CDR3 reads TGTGCCAGCAGTTACGAATGGACAGCGACAGATACGCAGTATTTT.

The chain joins TRBV2 to TRBJ2-5; D gene uncertain. The CDR3 spans 10 residues. Trimming stripped 10 bases from V and 5 bases from J, with 8 bases between. Per germline, CDR1 SNHLY and CDR2 FYNNEI. CDR3 region: CAILRETQYF. The CDR3 nucleotides are TGTGCCATATTGAGGGAGACCCAGTACTTC.

This chain's CDR3 is CASSSRTSGLLSSYNEQFF. The CDR3, as DNA: TGTGCCAGCAGCTCCCGAACGTCCGGGCTCCTCAGCTCCTACAATGAGCAGTTCTTC. This chain links TRBV7-9 with TRBJ2-1; D remains ambiguous. Germline loops: CDR1 SEHNR, CDR2 FQNEAQ (reference sequence). CDR3 size: 19 residues. Trimming left V 4 bases short and J 0 bases short, with 22 bases between. Complete variable domain (other parts from reference TRBV7-9 and TRBJ2-1): DTGVSQNPRHKITKRGQNVTFRCDPISEHNRLYWYRQTLGQGPEFLTYFQNEAQLEKSRLLSDRFSAERPKGSFSTLEIQRTEQGDSAMYLCASSSRTSGLLSSYNEQFFGPGTRLTVL.

The rearrangement joins TRBV10-2 to TRBJ2-7; a weak D match, TRBD1 (5 bases). The CDR3 length is 14 residues. V was pared by 6 bases and J by 1 base, with 13 bases between. Germline V CDR1 and CDR2: WSHSY, SAAADI. In DNA, the CDR3 is TGCGCCAGCAGATTGGACAAGGAGTCCTACGAGCAGTACTTC. Amino acid sequence: CASRLDKESYEQYF.

This clone occurred once. The chain employs TRBV11-2 and TRBJ2-7; TRBD1 matches 10 bases. Unmatched junction bases numbered 7, after V lost 1 base and J lost 4 bases. The CDR3 extends over 16 amino acids. Looked up from germline, CDR1 is SGHAT and CDR2 is FQNNGV. In DNA form, the CDR3 reads TGTGCCAGCAGCTTAGCCTTTGACAGGGGGCTATACGAGCAGTACTTC. This encodes CASSLAFDRGLYEQYF.

V and J are TRBV6-5 and TRBJ2-7; D is possibly TRBD1 (6 bases). There are 12 residues in the CDR3. V gave up 0 bases and J gave up 7 bases, with 7 bases separating them. In germline, CDR1 is MNHEY, CDR2 SVGAGI. The CDR3 bases are TGTGCCAGCAGTTACTCGGGGACAGAGCAGTACTTC. Translated, it gives CASSYSGTEQYF.

The rearrangement joins TRBV27 to TRBJ2-3; D not resolved. From germline, CDR1 is MNHEY and CDR2 SMNVEV (reference sequence). This CDR3 has 14 residues. V was trimmed by 3 bases and J by 4 bases, leaving 11 bases between them. The CDR3 region is CASSFGSSPDTQYF. CDR3 nucleotides: TGTGCCAGCAGTTTTGGTTCCTCCCCAGATACGCAGTATTTT.

This chain uses TRBV7-2 with TRBJ1-1; tentatively, D is TRBD1 (5 bases). CDR3 length: 15 residues. Germline CDR1 and CDR2: SGHTA and FQGNSA. V gave up 5 bases and J gave up 3 bases, with 16 bases separating them. The CDR3 loop reads CASSRFWGRDTEAFF. CDR3 nucleotide sequence: TGTGCCAGCAGCCGGTTCTGGGGGAGGGACACTGAAGCTTTCTTT.